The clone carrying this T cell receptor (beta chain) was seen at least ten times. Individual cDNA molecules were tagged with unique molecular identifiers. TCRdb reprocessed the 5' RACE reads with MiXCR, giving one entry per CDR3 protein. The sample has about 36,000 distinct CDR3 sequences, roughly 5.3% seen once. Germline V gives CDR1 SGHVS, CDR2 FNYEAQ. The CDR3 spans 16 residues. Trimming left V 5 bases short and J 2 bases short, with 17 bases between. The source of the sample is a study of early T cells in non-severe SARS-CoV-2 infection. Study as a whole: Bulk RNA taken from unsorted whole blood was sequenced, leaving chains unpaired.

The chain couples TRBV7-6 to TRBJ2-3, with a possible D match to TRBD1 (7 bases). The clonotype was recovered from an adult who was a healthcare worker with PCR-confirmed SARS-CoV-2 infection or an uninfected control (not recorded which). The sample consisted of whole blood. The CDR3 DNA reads TGTGCCAGCAGCACTCAGGGGGGATTGGCCACAGATACGCAGTATTTT. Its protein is CASSTQGGLATDTQYF.